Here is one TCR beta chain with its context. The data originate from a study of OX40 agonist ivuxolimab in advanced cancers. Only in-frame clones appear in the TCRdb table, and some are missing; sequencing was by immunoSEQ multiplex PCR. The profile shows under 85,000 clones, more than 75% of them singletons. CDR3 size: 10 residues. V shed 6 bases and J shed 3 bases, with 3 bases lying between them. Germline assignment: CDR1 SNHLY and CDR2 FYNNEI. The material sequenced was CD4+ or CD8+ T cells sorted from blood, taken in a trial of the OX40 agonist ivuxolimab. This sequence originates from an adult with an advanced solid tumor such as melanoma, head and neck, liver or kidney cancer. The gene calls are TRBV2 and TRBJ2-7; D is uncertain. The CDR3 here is CASRNYEQYF. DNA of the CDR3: TGTGCCAGCAGGAACTACGAGCAGTACTTC. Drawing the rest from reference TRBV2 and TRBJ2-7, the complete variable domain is EPEVTQTPSHQVTQMGQEVILRCVPISNHLYFYWYRQILGQKVEFLVSFYNNEISEKSEIFDDQFSVERPDGSNFTLKIRSTKLEDSAMYFCASRNYEQYFGPGTRLTVT.